Sequencing of this T cell receptor beta chain was carried out in a study of T cells in narcolepsy. Trimming shortened V by 6 bases and J by 1 base, and 12 bases separated the two germline ends. Germline V CDR1 and CDR2: ENHRY, SYGVKD. The CDR3 has 14 residues. Study outcomes and limitations: Healthy controls reportedly lacked the autoreactive clonotypes serially found in patients' blood.

Profiled with immunoSEQ multiplex PCR; TCRdb holds only in-frame clones, not every one. Of over 25,000 clones listed, more than 75% were seen once; the top ten hold nearly 3.5%. Concerning this clone: Its antigen is currently unknown.

The J gene is TRBJ1-1, the V gene TRBV10-3, with D possibly being TRBD1 (5 bases). The material sequenced was CD45RA- memory CD4+ T cells from PBMCs. This receptor was obtained from a human donor with narcolepsy. CDR3 in amino acids: CAIRTPGGNTEAFF. The CDR3 DNA follows: TGTGCCATCAGGACCCCTGGGGGGAACACTGAAGCTTTCTTT.